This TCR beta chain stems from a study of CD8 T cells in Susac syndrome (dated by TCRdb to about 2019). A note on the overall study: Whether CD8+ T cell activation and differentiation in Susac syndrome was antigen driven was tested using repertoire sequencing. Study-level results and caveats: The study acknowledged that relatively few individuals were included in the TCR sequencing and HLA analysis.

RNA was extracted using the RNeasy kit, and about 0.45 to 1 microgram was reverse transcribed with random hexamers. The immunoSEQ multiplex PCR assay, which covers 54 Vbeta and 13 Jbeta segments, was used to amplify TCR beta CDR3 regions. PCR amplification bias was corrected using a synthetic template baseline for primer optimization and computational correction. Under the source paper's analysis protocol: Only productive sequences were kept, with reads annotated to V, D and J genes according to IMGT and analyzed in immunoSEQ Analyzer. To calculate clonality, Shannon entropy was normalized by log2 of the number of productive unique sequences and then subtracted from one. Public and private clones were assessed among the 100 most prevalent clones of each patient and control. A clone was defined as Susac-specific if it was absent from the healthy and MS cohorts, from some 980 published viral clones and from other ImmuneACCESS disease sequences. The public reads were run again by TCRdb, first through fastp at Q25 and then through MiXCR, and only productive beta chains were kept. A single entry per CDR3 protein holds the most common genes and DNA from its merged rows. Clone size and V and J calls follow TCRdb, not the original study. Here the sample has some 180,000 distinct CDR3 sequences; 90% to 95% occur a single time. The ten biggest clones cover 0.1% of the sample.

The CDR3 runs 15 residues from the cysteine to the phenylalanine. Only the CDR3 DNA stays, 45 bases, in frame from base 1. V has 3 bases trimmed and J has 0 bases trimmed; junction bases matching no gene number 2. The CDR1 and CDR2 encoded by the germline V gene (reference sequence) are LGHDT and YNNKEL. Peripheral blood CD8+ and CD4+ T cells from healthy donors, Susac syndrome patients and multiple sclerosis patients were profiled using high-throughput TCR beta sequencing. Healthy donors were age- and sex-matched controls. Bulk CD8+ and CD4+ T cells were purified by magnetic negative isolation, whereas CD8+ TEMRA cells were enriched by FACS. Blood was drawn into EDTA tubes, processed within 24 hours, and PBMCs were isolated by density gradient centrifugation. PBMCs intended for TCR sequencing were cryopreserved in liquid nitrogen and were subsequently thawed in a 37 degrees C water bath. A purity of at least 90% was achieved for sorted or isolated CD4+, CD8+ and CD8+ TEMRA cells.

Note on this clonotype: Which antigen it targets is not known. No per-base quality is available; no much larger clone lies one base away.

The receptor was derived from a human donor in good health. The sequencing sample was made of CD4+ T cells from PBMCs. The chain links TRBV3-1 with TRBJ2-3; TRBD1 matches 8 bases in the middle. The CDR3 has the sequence CASSQDRASTDTQYF. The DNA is TGTGCCAGCAGCCAGGACAGGGCGAGCACAGATACGCAGTATTTT.